A single sample gave rise to the 15 T cell receptor beta chains below, sequenced in a study of low-dose radiotherapy and immunotherapy resistance in tumors. Priming of first-strand cDNA relied on TRAV- and TRBV-specific primers (covering alpha and beta chains). Amplification of TCRs used a constant-region primer and V-primer adapter for roughly 18 PCR cycles. MiXCR was run by TCRdb on the reads, yielding one entry per CDR3 protein. The sample carries 80,000 to 90,000 distinct CDR3 sequences, 15% to 20% recorded once. This sample's time point: before trial treatment. This material consisted of PBMCs, taken before treatment. Source of these receptors: a male donor with prostate cancer.

Ten or more counts support this clonotype. This chain joins TRBV11-2 and TRBJ2-4; 10 nucleotides agree with TRBD1. Germline V gene lookup returns CDR1 SGHAT and CDR2 FQNNGV. The V gene end was trimmed by 5 bases and the J gene end by 9 bases; junction bases not matched to a gene: 4. The CDR3 has 13 amino acids. The CDR3 loop reads CASSPGQGSIQYF. In DNA, the CDR3 is TGTGCCAGCAGCCCGGGACAGGGGAGCATTCAGTACTTC. The full variable domain, its missing parts supplied by reference TRBV11-2 and TRBJ2-4, is EAGVAQSPRYKIIEKRQSVAFWCNPISGHATLYWYQQILGQGPKLLIQFQNNGVVDDSQLPKDRFSAERLKGVDSTLKIQPAKLEDSAVYLCASSPGQGSIQYFGAGTRLSVL.

As concerns this clonotype: It is unclear where the CDR3 begins or ends on the DNA, so no DNA is shown, and the CDR3 is as TCRdb lists it. The rearrangement links TRBV5-1 to TRBJ2-2. Ends included, the CDR3 has 15 residues. Germline V gives CDR1 SGHRS, CDR2 YFSETQ. The CDR3 spells CASSYLGNTGELFFF.

Many counts were recorded for this clonotype. The chain joins TRBV27 to TRBJ1-5, with D possibly matching TRBD1 (6 bases). The CDR3 spans 14 residues. With 2 bases removed from V and 7 bases from J, the gap between germline ends came to 12 bases. The germline V gene has CDR1 MNHEY and CDR2 SMNVEV (reference sequence). The CDR3 reads CASSLLQGGQPQHF. The CDR3 DNA sequence: TGTGCCAGCAGTTTACTACAGGGAGGGCAGCCCCAGCATTTT.

By sample share, this clonotype is medium-sized. V usage is TRBV5-4 and J usage is TRBJ2-3, with D unresolved. The germline V gene encodes CDR1 SGHNT and CDR2 YYREEE (reference sequence). The V and J ends lost 4 bases and 2 bases respectively, with 8 bases between them. The CDR3 sequence is 13 residues long. In DNA form, the CDR3 reads TGTGCCAGCAGCCGCACTTACACAGATACGCAGTATTTT. Translating it yields CASSRTYTDTQYF. Combining the CDR3 with reference TRBV5-4 and TRBJ2-3 gives the whole variable domain ETGVTQSPTHLIKTRGQQVTLRCSSQSGHNTVSWYQQALGQGPQFIFQYYREEENGRGNFPPRFSGLQFPNYSSELNVNALELDDSALYLCASSRTYTDTQYFGPGTRLTVL.

This clonotype was seen many times. The rearrangement joins TRBV20-1 to TRBJ1-2; tentatively, D is TRBD1 (5 bases). This CDR3 is built from 12 residues. Germline-derived CDR1 and CDR2 are DFQATT and SNEGSKA (reference sequence). Between the trimmed V and J ends, which lost 4 bases and 3 bases, there was a span of 9 bases. The CDR3 is CSATGTDYGYTF. The DNA of the CDR3 is TGCAGTGCTACCGGGACGGACTATGGCTACACCTTC.

Ten or more counts support this clonotype. The gene calls are TRBV12-5 and TRBJ1-4; D is unresolved. This CDR3 has 16 residues. V lost 2 bases and J lost 3, with 13 bases in between. Germline V lookup: CDR1 LGHNT, CDR2 FRNRAP. The CDR3 region has the DNA TGTGCTAGTGGTTTGTCCGCGGGGAAGGCTAATGAAAAACTGTTTTTT. Amino acid sequence: CASGLSAGKANEKLFF.

This clonotype was picked up many times. CDR3 bases: TGTGCCAGCACAAGTTGGGGCGGGGGGCCGGAAGAGACCCAGTACTTC. It codes for CASTSWGGGPEETQYF. This rearrangement joins TRBV11-2 to TRBJ2-5; 8 bases line up with TRBD2. CDR1 and CDR2 (germline): SGHAT, FQNNGV. The CDR3 contains 16 residues. V was clipped by 7 bases and J by 3 bases; unmatched bases: 13.

This clonotype was detected a few times. Here the CDR3 DNA reads TGCGCCAGCGGCAGGGGGGCCAACACCGGGGAGCTGTTTTTT. Encoded protein: CASGRGANTGELFF. The chain uses TRBV5-1 and TRBJ2-2; possible D gene TRBD1, 7 bases. Germline V gene lookup returns CDR1 SGHRS and CDR2 YFSETQ. Deletions cut 7 bases from V and 2 bases from J, with 12 bases between. The CDR3 loop spans 14 amino acids.

This clonotype was seen at least ten times. J is TRBJ1-3 and V is TRBV7-9; no clear D gene. CDR3 size: 15 residues. Germline V gives CDR1 SEHNR, CDR2 FQNEAQ (reference sequence). The V end was cut by 2 bases, the J end by 0 bases, with 8 bases between. The CDR3 is CASSLQVDSGNTIYF. CDR3 in DNA: TGTGCCAGCAGCTTACAAGTTGACTCTGGAAACACCATATATTTT.

This clonotype has ten or more counts. The genes are TRBV2 and TRBJ1-1; 7 bases align to TRBD1. Trimming cost V 6 bases and J 6 bases; bases outside gene matches: 13. Germline values: CDR1 SNHLY, CDR2 FYNNEI. The CDR3 is 15 residues long. The CDR3, as DNA: TGTGCCAGCAGGTCTACAGGGGTAGGTGGCTCTGAAGCTTTCTTT. Protein product: CASRSTGVGGSEAFF. Complete variable domain (other parts from reference TRBV2 and TRBJ1-1): EPEVTQTPSHQVTQMGQEVILRCVPISNHLYFYWYRQILGQKVEFLVSFYNNEISEKSEIFDDQFSVERPDGSNFTLKIRSTKLEDSAMYFCASRSTGVGGSEAFFGQGTRLTVV.

Turning to this clonotype: A far larger clone is one base from this, pointing to a likely read error. This chain uses TRBV27 with TRBJ1-5; D might be TRBD1 (5 bases). CDR3 length: 15 residues. Germline values: CDR1 MNHEY, CDR2 SMNVEV (reference sequence). CDR3 sequence: CASSTRQGNNRPQHF. As DNA, the CDR3 is TGTGCCAGCAGTACCCGGCAGGGCAACAATCGGCCCCAGCATTTT.

This clonotype was detected ten times or more. The V and J genes are TRBV7-2 and TRBJ2-3; D may be TRBD2 (6 bases). The germline gives CDR1 SGHTA, CDR2 FQGNSA. V lost 4 bases to trimming and J lost 3 bases, with 11 bases between them. The CDR3 contains 14 residues. The CDR3 sequence: CASSSSAGTDTQYF. CDR3 sequence (DNA): TGTGCCAGCAGCTCCTCTGCGGGAACAGATACGCAGTATTTT.

The chain joins TRBV18 to TRBJ2-7, with unresolved D. Per the germline V gene, CDR1 is KGHSH and CDR2 is LQKENI. V lost 0 bases and J lost 4, with 7 bases in between. The CDR3 is 13 amino acids. The CDR3 nucleotides read TGTGCCAGCTCACCACCTTCCGGGTACGAGCAGTACTTC. Translation: CASSPPSGYEQYF.

This clonotype was observed at least ten times. The V gene is TRBV5-1, the J gene TRBJ2-2, with TRBD1 matching over 8 bases. Trimming removed 7 bases from V and 6 bases from J; junction bases left unmatched: 11. The germline CDR1 and CDR2 sequences are SGHRS and YFSETQ. The CDR3 extends over 15 amino acids. CDR3 bases: TGCGCCAGCCAAGGACAGGGCGGTATCTCCGGGGAGCTGTTTTTT. Translation: CASQGQGGISGELFF.

This clonotype showed up many times. The chain links TRBV12-3 or TRBV12-4 to TRBJ2-4; D is perhaps TRBD1 (5 bases). CDR3 size: 12 residues. V was trimmed by 6 bases and J by 6 bases, leaving 9 bases between them. The CDR3 loop is CASSPDRNIQYF. CDR3 nucleotides: TGTGCCAGCAGCCCCGACAGAAACATTCAGTACTTC.